This T cell receptor (beta chain) was identified in a study of vaccination and CD4 T cells after COVID-19. Study-level findings and limits: Median about 90% of reactive clones detected in convalescent patients emerged only post-vaccination. Convalescent patients were relatively few, and early post-infection timepoints were missing.

The Oncomine TCR Beta short-read assay was applied to DNA of cultured CD4+ T cells. In this case, cultured CD4+ T cells provided the extracted genomic DNA. From the PCR reads, TCRdb called clonotypes with MiXCR, one entry per CDR3 protein. The sample contains 9,500 to 10,000 distinct CDR3 sequences, around half of which appear only once. Noted treatment: roughly 11-day PBMC culture with coronavirus spike peptide pools or control peptides (ViraFEST assay). The V gene lost 5 bases and the J gene lost 5 bases, with 12 bases spanning the gap. The CDR3 has 13 residues. CDR1 and CDR2 (germline): SGHTA, FQGNSA. The table lists this clonotype with a few counts. What it recognizes is unknown.

Sequencing was done on a sample of CD4+ T cells from blood, cultured in vitro. The receptor's source is a human donor who had recovered from COVID-19. The chain has TRBV7-2 and TRBJ1-2; tentatively, D is TRBD1 (6 bases). CDR3 DNA: TGTGCCAGCAGCCCAGGACAGACTTATGGCTACACCTTC. Amino acid sequence: CASSPGQTYGYTF. The whole variable domain, remainder taken from reference TRBV7-2 and TRBJ1-2, is GAGVSQSPSNKVTEKGKDVELRCDPISGHTALYWYRQSLGQGLEFLIYFQGNSAPDKSGLPSDRFSAERTGGSVSTLTIQRTQQEDSAVYLCASSPGQTYGYTFGSGTRLTVV.